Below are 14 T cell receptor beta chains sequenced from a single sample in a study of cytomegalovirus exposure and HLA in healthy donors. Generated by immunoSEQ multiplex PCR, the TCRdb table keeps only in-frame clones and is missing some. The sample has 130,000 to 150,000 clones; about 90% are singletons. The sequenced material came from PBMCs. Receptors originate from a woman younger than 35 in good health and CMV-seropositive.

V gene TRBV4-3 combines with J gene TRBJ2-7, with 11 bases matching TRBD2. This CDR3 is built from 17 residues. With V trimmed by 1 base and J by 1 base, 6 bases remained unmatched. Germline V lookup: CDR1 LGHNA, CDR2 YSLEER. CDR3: CASSQAILAGVSYEQYF. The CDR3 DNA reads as TGCGCCAGCAGCCAAGCGATACTAGCGGGGGTATCCTACGAGCAGTACTTC.

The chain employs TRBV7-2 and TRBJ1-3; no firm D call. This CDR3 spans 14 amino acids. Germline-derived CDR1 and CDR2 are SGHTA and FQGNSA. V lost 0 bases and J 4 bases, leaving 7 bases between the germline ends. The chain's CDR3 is CASSLAKEGNTIYF. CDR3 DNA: TGTGCCAGCAGCTTAGCAAAAGAGGGAAACACCATATATTTT.

In nucleotides, the CDR3 is TGCGCCAGCAGCTTGTCTAGCGGGGGGGCACGATCAGATACGCAGTATTTT. Its protein is CASSLSSGGARSDTQYF. The genes are TRBV5-1 and TRBJ2-3; 12 bases are a match to TRBD2. Trimming at V came to 1 base and at J to 4 bases, leaving 7 bases not matched to a gene. This CDR3 has 17 residues. From germline, CDR1 is SGHRS and CDR2 YFSETQ.

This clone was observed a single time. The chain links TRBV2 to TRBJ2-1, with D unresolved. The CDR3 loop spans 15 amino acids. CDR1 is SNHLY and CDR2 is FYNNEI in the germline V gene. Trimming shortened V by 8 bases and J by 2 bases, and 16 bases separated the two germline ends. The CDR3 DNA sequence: TGTGCCAGCTCGGGTGTACGAACCCCCTACAATGAGCAGTTCTTC. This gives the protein CASSGVRTPYNEQFF.

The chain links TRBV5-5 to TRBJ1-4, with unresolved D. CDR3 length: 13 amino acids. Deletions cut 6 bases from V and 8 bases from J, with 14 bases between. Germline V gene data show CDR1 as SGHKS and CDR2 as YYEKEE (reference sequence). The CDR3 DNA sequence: TGTGCCAGCACCCTGCGGGGTCAGGAAAAACTGTTTTTT. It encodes CASTLRGQEKLFF.

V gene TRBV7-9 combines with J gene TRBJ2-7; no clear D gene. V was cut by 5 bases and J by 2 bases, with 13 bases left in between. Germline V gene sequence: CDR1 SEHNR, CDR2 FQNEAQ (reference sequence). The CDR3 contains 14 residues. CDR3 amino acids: CASSPADRAYEQYF. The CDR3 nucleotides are TGTGCCAGCAGCCCCGCCGATCGGGCCTACGAGCAGTACTTC.

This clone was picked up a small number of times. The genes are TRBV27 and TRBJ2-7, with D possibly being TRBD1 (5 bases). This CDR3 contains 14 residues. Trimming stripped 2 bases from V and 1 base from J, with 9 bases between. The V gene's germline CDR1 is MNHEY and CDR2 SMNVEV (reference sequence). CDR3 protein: CASSLRQGSYEQYF. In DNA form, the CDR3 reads TGTGCCAGCAGTTTAAGGCAGGGTTCCTACGAGCAGTACTTC.

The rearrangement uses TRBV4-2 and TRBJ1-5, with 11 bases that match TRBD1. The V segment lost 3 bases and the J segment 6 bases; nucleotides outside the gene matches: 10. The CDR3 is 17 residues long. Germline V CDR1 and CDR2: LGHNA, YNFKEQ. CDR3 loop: CASSQAGTGGLRQPQHF. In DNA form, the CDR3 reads TGTGCCAGCAGCCAGGCCGGGACAGGGGGTTTGCGTCAGCCCCAGCATTTT.

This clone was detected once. CDR3 protein: CASSYVSSSNEQFF. The DNA of the CDR3 is TGTGCCAGCAGTTACGTTAGTAGCTCCAATGAGCAGTTCTTC. J is TRBJ2-1 and V is TRBV6-6, with D unclear. Trimming stripped 2 bases from V and 6 bases from J, with 11 bases between. Germline values: CDR1 MNHNY, CDR2 SVGAGI (reference sequence). This CDR3 is built from 14 residues.

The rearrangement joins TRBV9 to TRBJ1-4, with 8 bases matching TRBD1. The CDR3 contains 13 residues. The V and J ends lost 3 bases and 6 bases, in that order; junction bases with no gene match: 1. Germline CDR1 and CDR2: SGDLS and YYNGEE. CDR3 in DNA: TGTGCCAGCAGCGAGACAGGGGATGAAAAACTGTTTTTT. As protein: CASSETGDEKLFF. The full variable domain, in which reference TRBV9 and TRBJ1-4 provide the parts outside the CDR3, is DSGVTQTPKHLITATGQRVTLRCSPRSGDLSVYWYQQSLDQGLQFLIQYYNGEERAKGNILERFSAQQFPDLHSELNLSSLELGDSALYFCASSETGDEKLFFGSGTQLSVL.

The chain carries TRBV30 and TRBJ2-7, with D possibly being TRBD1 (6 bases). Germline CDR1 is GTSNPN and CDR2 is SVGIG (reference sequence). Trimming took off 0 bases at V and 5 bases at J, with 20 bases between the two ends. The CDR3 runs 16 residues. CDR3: CAWSVTQGWGRDEQYF. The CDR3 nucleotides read TGTGCCTGGAGTGTAACTCAGGGCTGGGGGCGGGACGAGCAGTACTTC.

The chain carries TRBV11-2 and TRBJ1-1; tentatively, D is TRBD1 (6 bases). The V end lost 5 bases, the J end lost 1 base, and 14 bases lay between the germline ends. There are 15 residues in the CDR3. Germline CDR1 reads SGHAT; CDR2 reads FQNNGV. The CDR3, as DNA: TGTGCCAGCAGCGGGACACAGGGATGGAACACTGAAGCTTTCTTT. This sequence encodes CASSGTQGWNTEAFF.

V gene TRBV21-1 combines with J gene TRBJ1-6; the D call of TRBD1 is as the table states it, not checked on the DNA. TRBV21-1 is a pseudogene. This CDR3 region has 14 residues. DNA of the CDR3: TGTGCCAGCAGCACCAGGGTTCTGAGGTCACCCCTCCACTTT. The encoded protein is CASSTRVLRSPLHF.

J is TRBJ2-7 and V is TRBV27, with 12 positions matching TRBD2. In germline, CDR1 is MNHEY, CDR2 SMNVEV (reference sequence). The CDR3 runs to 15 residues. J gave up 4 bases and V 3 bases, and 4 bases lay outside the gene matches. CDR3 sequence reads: CASSLLAGGQYEQYF. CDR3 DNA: TGTGCCAGCAGTTTGCTAGCGGGGGGGCAGTACGAGCAGTACTTC.